This T cell receptor (beta chain) was found in a study of tumor-infiltrating lymphocytes in primary liver carcinoma. Looking at the study overall: There were tumors of stage T1-T3 N0M0, each 4.2 to 10 cm across. Study observations and caveats: Overlap between tumor regions exceeded overlap of tumor with adjacent tissue or blood. With p = 0.039, the top-250-clone fraction in tumors significantly exceeded that in blood.

This clonotype was observed at least ten times. No antigen is known for it. It was from approximately 20-30 mg of unsorted bulk tissue that RNA and DNA were co-extracted. Among the patients, all had chronic HBV infection and none had been treated. The authors made TCR beta cDNA from roughly 480 ng total RNA with a constant-region primer. ARM-PCR, slightly modified, supplied the TCR beta libraries through three nested multiplex PCR rounds. A C-beta reverse primer was combined with TRBV1-TRBV30 forward primers in the first two PCR rounds, and each round had approximately 10 cycles. MiXCR was run by TCRdb on the multiplex PCR reads, yielding one entry per CDR3 protein. The sample lists 95,000 to 150,000 distinct CDR3 sequences; about two thirds were seen once. V trimming: 6 bases; J trimming: 3 bases; junction bases outside the gene matches: 7. The CDR3 sequence is 15 residues long. Germline-derived CDR1 and CDR2 are MDHEN and SYDVKM.

Sequencing was done on a sample of tumor-adjacent normal liver tissue. The J gene is TRBJ2-2, the V gene TRBV28; TRBD2 agrees at 7 bases. The receptor was derived from a woman aged 60-70 years with primary liver carcinoma and hepatitis B virus infection. In nucleotides, the CDR3 is TGTGCCAGCAGCCCGGGGGGAGGGTACACCGGGGAGCTGTTTTTT. Translated: CASSPGGGYTGELFF.